These 20 T cell receptor beta chains came from one sample sequenced in a study of T cell responses to AZD1222 COVID-19 vaccine. Profiled with immunoSEQ multiplex PCR; TCRdb holds only in-frame clones, not every one. There are some 120,000 clones in the sample; around 94% occur only once, and roughly 6.6% lies in the top ten. This sample comprised peripheral blood, obtained on day 0 of AZD1222 vaccination. All receptors derive from an adult in good health.

The chain employs TRBV5-6 and TRBJ1-2; TRBD1 matches 9 bases. V trimming: 1 base; J trimming: 7 bases; junction bases outside the gene matches: 8. This CDR3 region has 15 residues. Germline loops: CDR1 SGHDT, CDR2 YYEEEE. CDR3 DNA: TGTGCCAGCAGCTTGACCCCCGGGACAGGGTTTGGCTACACCTTC. Encoded protein: CASSLTPGTGFGYTF.

V gene TRBV29-1 combines with J gene TRBJ1-2; the match to TRBD1 covers 8 bases. The trim removed 6 bases at V and 3 bases at J, leaving 9 bases unmatched. The CDR3 runs 14 residues. The germline gives CDR1 SQVTM, CDR2 ANQGSEA. The CDR3 protein is CSVSSTGQDYGYTF. CDR3 nucleotides: TGCAGCGTCAGCTCCACGGGACAGGACTATGGCTACACCTTC.

The CDR3 spells CASSLTDPTNEKLFF. The CDR3 DNA follows: TGTGCCAGCAGCTTGACGGACCCAACTAATGAAAAACTGTTTTTT. This sequence joins TRBV27 and TRBJ1-4; no firm D call. The CDR3 covers 15 residues. Germline CDR1 is MNHEY and CDR2 is SMNVEV (reference sequence). Trimming removed 6 bases from V and 0 bases from J, with 11 bases in between.

This clone turned up a few times. The gene calls are TRBV5-1 and TRBJ2-7; 9 bases line up with TRBD2. The CDR3 spans 13 residues. CDR1 and CDR2 from the germline V gene are SGHRS and YFSETQ. V was clipped by 2 bases and J by 3 bases; unmatched bases: 0. CDR3 bases: TGCGCCAGCAGCTTTAGCGGGAGCTACGAGCAGTACTTC. Its protein product is CASSFSGSYEQYF.

The J gene is TRBJ1-3, the V gene TRBV6-5, with 7 bases identical to TRBD1. V lost 6 bases, J lost 7 bases, and 3 bases stayed unmatched. The CDR3 loop spans 12 amino acids. Germline loops: CDR1 MNHEY, CDR2 SVGAGI. CDR3 sequence reads: CASSPQGNTIYF. DNA of the CDR3: TGTGCCAGCAGCCCACAGGGGAACACCATATATTTT.

The V gene is TRBV2, the J gene TRBJ2-5; perhaps TRBD1 as D (6 bases). CDR1 and CDR2 (germline): SNHLY, FYNNEI. The CDR3 is 14 amino acids. Trimming left V 5 bases short and J 1 base short, with 11 bases between. DNA for the CDR3: TGTGCCAGCAGTCCGCAGGGGATCCAAGAGACCCAGTACTTC. This codes for CASSPQGIQETQYF.

The chain carries TRBV6-5 and TRBJ2-3; D remains ambiguous. Germline CDR1 reads MNHEY; CDR2 reads SVGAGI. The V end lost 0 bases, the J end lost 4 bases, and 8 bases lay between the germline ends. There are 14 residues in the CDR3. As DNA, the CDR3 is TGTGCCAGCAGTTACTCACCAGGCGCAGATACGCAGTATTTT. Amino acids: CASSYSPGADTQYF.

The V gene is TRBV2, the J gene TRBJ1-5, with 7 bases lining up with TRBD1. In germline, CDR1 is SNHLY, CDR2 FYNNEI. This CDR3 region has 17 residues. Trimming at V came to 4 bases and at J to 1 base, leaving 10 bases not matched to a gene. The CDR3 region is CASSALRGRGSNQPQHF. CDR3 nucleotide sequence: TGTGCCAGCAGTGCCCTTAGGGGCAGGGGGAGCAATCAGCCCCAGCATTTT.

V gene TRBV25-1 combines with J gene TRBJ2-4, with a tentative D call TRBD1 (6 bases). The V gene's germline CDR1 is MGHDK and CDR2 SYGVNS. The CDR3 sequence is 15 residues long. V was cut by 8 bases and J by 1 base, with 15 bases left in between. The CDR3 DNA is TGTGCCAGCCGCATAGGGGGAATTGCCAAAAACATTCAGTACTTC. Protein sequence: CASRIGGIAKNIQYF. The full variable domain, with the rest looked up from reference TRBV25-1 and TRBJ2-4, is EADIYQTPRYLVIGTGKKITLECSQTMGHDKMYWYQQDPGMELHLIHYSYGVNSTEKGDLSSESTVSRIRTEHFPLTLESARPSHTSQYLCASRIGGIAKNIQYFGAGTRLSVL.

This clone was detected a few times. This sequence joins TRBV3-1 (or the pseudogene TRBV3-2) and TRBJ1-1; no firm D call. From germline, CDR1 is LGHDT and CDR2 YNNKEL (reference sequence). Trimming stripped 1 base from V and 0 bases from J, with 6 bases between. The CDR3 runs to 14 residues. In DNA, the CDR3 is TGTGCCAGCAGCCAAGTAGCGGTGAACACTGAAGCTTTCTTT. The encoded protein is CASSQVAVNTEAFF.

The rearrangement uses TRBV7-8 and TRBJ1-2, with D unresolved. Germline CDR1 and CDR2: SGHVS and FQNEAQ. The CDR3 extends over 13 amino acids. Between the trimmed V and J ends, which lost 5 bases and 6 bases, there was a span of 13 bases. The CDR3 reads CASSLDGYHGYTF. In DNA form, the CDR3 reads TGTGCCAGCAGCCTAGACGGCTATCATGGCTACACCTTC.

This chain uses TRBV10-3 with TRBJ2-1, with TRBD1 matching over 10 bases. CDR1 and CDR2 (germline): ENHRY, SYGVKD. CDR3 length equals 14 residues. The junction had 6 bases not matched to a gene; V was cut back by 9 bases and J by 4 bases. CDR3 coding DNA: TGTGCCATGCGACAGGGGGCTTCGTACAATGAGCAGTTCTTC. Translation gives CAMRQGASYNEQFF.

The rearrangement links TRBV12-3 or TRBV12-4 to TRBJ1-1; 9 nucleotides line up with TRBD1. Trimming removed 6 bases from V and 11 bases from J; junction bases left unmatched: 10. The CDR3 runs 13 residues. In DNA form, the CDR3 reads TGTGCCAGCAGCTCTTACAGGGGGCCCGAGGCTTTCTTT. Translating it yields CASSSYRGPEAFF.

This chain connects TRBV18 to TRBJ1-1; TRBD1 matches at 7 bases. Germline CDR1 and CDR2: KGHSH and LQKENI. The CDR3 covers 17 residues. Germline trimming cut 8 bases from V and 1 base from J; bases unmatched to any gene: 16. The CDR3: CASTRIQQGLTNTEAFF. The CDR3 DNA is TGTGCCAGCACTCGGATCCAACAGGGGCTGACGAACACTGAAGCTTTCTTT.

This clone was observed a single time. This chain uses TRBV7-9 with TRBJ2-5; no definite D call. V was clipped by 3 bases and J by 2 bases, with 10 bases between them. Germline lookup yields CDR1 SEHNR and CDR2 FQNEAQ (reference sequence). The CDR3 is 14 amino acids. The CDR3 loop reads CASSFQRNQETQYF. CDR3 DNA: TGTGCCAGCAGCTTTCAGCGCAATCAAGAGACCCAGTACTTC.

The chain joins TRBV11-2 to TRBJ2-7, with D unclear. The CDR3 contains 11 residues. The germline V gene has CDR1 SGHAT and CDR2 FQNNGV. The V and J ends lost 0 bases and 4 bases respectively, with 1 base between them. The CDR3 DNA reads as TGTGCCAGCAGCTTAGATTACGAGCAGTACTTC. Translated: CASSLDYEQYF.

The chain has TRBV7-8 and TRBJ2-1; D ambiguous. V was shortened by 2 bases and J by 2 bases, with 13 bases between the two germline ends. The CDR3 loop spans 16 amino acids. The germline V gene encodes CDR1 SGHVS and CDR2 FQNEAQ. For the CDR3, the DNA is TGTGCCAGCAGCTTACGTCCAGCCCGGACCTACAATGAGCAGTTCTTC. Residues: CASSLRPARTYNEQFF.

This chain links TRBV29-1 with TRBJ1-2, with 7 bases identical to TRBD1. Looked up from germline, CDR1 is SQVTM and CDR2 is ANQGSEA. The CDR3 is made up of 14 amino acids. The V segment lost 0 bases and the J segment 5 bases; nucleotides outside the gene matches: 6. CDR3 coding DNA: TGCAGCGTTGAAGACATGACAGGGCCTTATGGCTACACCTTC. This sequence encodes CSVEDMTGPYGYTF.

This clone was detected once. V usage is TRBV7-2 and J usage is TRBJ2-6, with 12 nucleotides matching TRBD1. The CDR3 is 18 amino acids. CDR1 SGHTA and CDR2 FQGNSA come from the germline V gene. Germline trimming cut 1 base from V and 3 bases from J; bases unmatched to any gene: 4. The CDR3 is CASSLVGTGGGGANVLTF. CDR3 DNA sequence: TGTGCCAGCAGCTTAGTGGGGACAGGGGGCGGTGGGGCCAACGTCCTGACTTTC.

This sequence joins TRBV5-1 and TRBJ2-7; TRBD1 matches 9 bases. V was clipped by 4 bases and J by 3 bases; unmatched bases: 8. Germline-derived CDR1 and CDR2 are SGHRS and YFSETQ. The CDR3 spans 15 residues. The CDR3 reads CASSRGQGNSYEQYF. CDR3 bases: TGCGCCAGCAGCCGAGGACAGGGGAATAGCTACGAGCAGTACTTC.